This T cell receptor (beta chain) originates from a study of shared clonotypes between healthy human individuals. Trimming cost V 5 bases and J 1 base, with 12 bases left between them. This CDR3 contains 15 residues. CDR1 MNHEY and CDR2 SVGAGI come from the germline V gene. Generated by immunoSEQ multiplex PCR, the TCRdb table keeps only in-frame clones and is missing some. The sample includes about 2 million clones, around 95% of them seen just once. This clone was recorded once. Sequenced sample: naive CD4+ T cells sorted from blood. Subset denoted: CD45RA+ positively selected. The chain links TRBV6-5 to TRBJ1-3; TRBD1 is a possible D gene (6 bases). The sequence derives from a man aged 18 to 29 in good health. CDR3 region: CASSRGEQSGNTIYF. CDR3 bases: TGTGCCAGCAGTAGGGGGGAACAGTCTGGAAACACCATATATTTT.